The 23 T cell receptor beta chains presented below share a single source sample, sequenced in a study of radiotherapy plus CTLA-4 blockade in lung cancer. Clones were sequenced by immunoSEQ multiplex PCR, and TCRdb holds only the in-frame ones, with some missing. The table lists about 70,000 clones, less than 80% of them singletons. The sequences come from peripheral blood, collected from a patient treated with radiotherapy plus ipilimumab. These receptors were taken from a human donor with non-small cell lung cancer who had a complete response to radiotherapy plus ipilimumab.

The chain couples TRBV4-3 to TRBJ2-1, with D perhaps TRBD2 (6 bases). Germline V gene data show CDR1 as LGHNA and CDR2 as YSLEER. Trimming shortened V by 3 bases and J by 3 bases, and 15 bases separated the two germline ends. The length of the CDR3 is 16 residues. CDR3: CASSQNLALNYNEQFF. CDR3 DNA: TGCGCCAGCAGCCAGAATCTAGCGCTAAACTACAATGAGCAGTTCTTC.

This clone was counted between two and nine times. DNA for the CDR3: TGTGCCAGCAGCCCCGGGGGGATCTACACTGAAGCTTTCTTT. Amino acid sequence: CASSPGGIYTEAFF. The chain carries TRBV6-5 and TRBJ1-1; TRBD1 might be the D (5 bases). The germline gives CDR1 MNHEY, CDR2 SVGAGI. The CDR3 length is 14 residues. With 6 bases removed from V and 3 bases from J, the gap between germline ends came to 14 bases.

The J gene is TRBJ1-1, the V gene TRBV5-1; D ambiguous. V gave up 4 bases and J gave up 6 bases, with 10 bases separating them. The CDR3 has 12 residues. Germline values: CDR1 SGHRS, CDR2 YFSETQ. This chain's CDR3 is CASSGVGAEAFF. DNA for the CDR3: TGCGCCAGCAGCGGGGTAGGCGCTGAAGCTTTCTTT.

The V and J genes are TRBV7-9 and TRBJ1-3; D is possibly TRBD1 (6 bases). Germline V gene data show CDR1 as SEHNR and CDR2 as FQNEAQ (reference sequence). The CDR3 runs to 16 residues. The ends were cut back, 1 base at V and 3 bases at J, with 13 bases in the middle. The CDR3 nucleotides are TGTGCCAGCAGCTTAGATCGGGGGCTCAGTGGAAACACCATATATTTT. Encoded protein: CASSLDRGLSGNTIYF.

The chain has TRBV11-2 and TRBJ1-6; D unclear. V was cut by 3 bases and J by 8 bases, with 8 bases left in between. The CDR3 extends over 13 amino acids. Germline CDR1 reads SGHAT; CDR2 reads FQNNGV. The CDR3 region has the DNA TGTGCCAGCAGCTTCTTACCCGATTCACCCCTCCACTTT. Translation gives CASSFLPDSPLHF. The complete variable domain, with remaining parts taken from reference TRBV11-2 and TRBJ1-6, reads EAGVAQSPRYKIIEKRQSVAFWCNPISGHATLYWYQQILGQGPKLLIQFQNNGVVDDSQLPKDRFSAERLKGVDSTLKIQPAKLEDSAVYLCASSFLPDSPLHFGNGTRLTVT.

The chain is built from TRBV18 and TRBJ2-7, with TRBD1 matching 9 bases. After removal of 0 bases from V and 3 bases from J, the junction contained 3 bases not matched to a gene. CDR1 and CDR2 from the germline V gene are KGHSH and LQKENI. The CDR3 sequence is 15 residues long. The CDR3 DNA is TGTGCCAGCTCACCACCGACGGGACAGGGCTACGAGCAGTACTTC. Translation gives CASSPPTGQGYEQYF.

V and J are TRBV2 and TRBJ1-5; 8 nucleotides line up with TRBD1. The germline V gene has CDR1 SNHLY and CDR2 FYNNEI. J gave up 8 bases and V 6 bases, and 3 bases lay outside the gene matches. This CDR3 spans 12 amino acids. The chain's CDR3 is CASRETGEPQHF. The CDR3 nucleotides read TGTGCCAGCAGGGAGACAGGGGAGCCCCAGCATTTT.

The table lists this clone with a few counts. The chain links TRBV7-9 to TRBJ1-4; 11 bases align to TRBD1. Germline assignment: CDR1 SEHNR and CDR2 FQNEAQ (reference sequence). CDR3 length equals 14 residues. V gave up 5 bases and J gave up 10 bases; unmatched junction bases: 6. The CDR3 reads CASSGDRGIVKLFF. The CDR3 DNA reads as TGTGCCAGCAGCGGGGACAGGGGGATCGTAAAACTGTTTTTT.

This chain joins TRBV5-6 and TRBJ2-1; D remains unclear. Germline V gene lookup returns CDR1 SGHDT and CDR2 YYEEEE. This CDR3 contains 12 residues. V lost 1 base and J lost 7, with 6 bases in between. As DNA, the CDR3 is TGTGCCAGCAGCTTGCCCCTGAATGAGCAGTTCTTC. Translation gives CASSLPLNEQFF.

The CDR3 reads CASSLVQLGANVLTF. The CDR3 DNA reads as TGTGCCAGCAGCTTAGTCCAGTTGGGGGCCAACGTCCTGACTTTC. V is TRBV7-2 and J is TRBJ2-6; D is undetermined. Deletions cut 1 base from V and 4 bases from J, with 8 bases between. The CDR3 is 15 residues long. In germline, CDR1 is SGHTA, CDR2 FQGNSA.

The chain carries TRBV4-3 and TRBJ2-1; 11 bases match TRBD2. The CDR3 extends over 19 amino acids. Germline trimming cut 0 bases from V and 0 bases from J; bases unmatched to any gene: 7. The germline V gene encodes CDR1 LGHNA and CDR2 YSLEER. CDR3 residues: CASSQDTSGSPSSYNEQFF. In DNA form, the CDR3 reads TGCGCCAGCAGCCAAGATACTAGCGGGAGTCCTAGCTCCTACAATGAGCAGTTCTTC.

Remarks on this clone: Being one base from a much bigger clone, this may be a read error. The rearrangement links TRBV28 to TRBJ1-1; 7 positions match TRBD1. Per germline, CDR1 MDHEN and CDR2 SYDVKM. The CDR3 is 14 residues long. V was clipped by 4 bases and J by 3 bases; unmatched bases: 5. The CDR3 region has the DNA TGTGCCAGCAGTTCGACAGGGAGGGACACTGAAGCTTTCTTT. Translated, it gives CASSSTGRDTEAFF. The whole variable domain, remainder taken from reference TRBV28 and TRBJ1-1, is DVKVTQSSRYLVKRTGEKVFLECVQDMDHENMFWYRQDPGLGLRLIYFSYDVKMKEKGDIPEGYSVSREKKERFSLILESASTNQTSMYLCASSSTGRDTEAFFGQGTRLTVV.

There are a few counts of this clone. The V call is TRBV7-9, the J call TRBJ2-1; 12 bases fit TRBD1. CDR3 length equals 16 residues. J lost 5 bases, V lost 5 bases, and 7 bases had no gene match. The V gene's germline CDR1 is SEHNR and CDR2 FQNEAQ (reference sequence). As DNA, the CDR3 is TGTGCCAGCAGCCAAGGGACAGGGGGCCAGGACAATGAGCAGTTCTTC. Translating it yields CASSQGTGGQDNEQFF. The full variable domain, completed using reference TRBV7-9 and TRBJ2-1, is DTGVSQNPRHKITKRGQNVTFRCDPISEHNRLYWYRQTLGQGPEFLTYFQNEAQLEKSRLLSDRFSAERPKGSFSTLEIQRTEQGDSAMYLCASSQGTGGQDNEQFFGPGTRLTVL.

The table lists this clone with a few counts. V usage is TRBV11-3 and J usage is TRBJ2-2; D remains unclear. The CDR3 extends over 14 amino acids. V lost 5 bases and J 3 bases, leaving 10 bases between the germline ends. Germline V gene data show CDR1 as SGHNT and CDR2 as YENEEA. The CDR3 bases are TGTGCCAGCAGCCCCAGCCTCCACACCGGGGAGCTGTTTTTT. Translation: CASSPSLHTGELFF.

This clone is a singleton in its sample. The V and J genes are TRBV10-1 and TRBJ2-1, with D possibly TRBD2 on 5 matching bases. Germline CDR1 is WNHNN and CDR2 is SYGVQD (reference sequence). The germline V and J ends were trimmed by 0 bases and 5 bases, with 5 bases remaining between them. CDR3 length: 13 residues. The CDR3 DNA reads TGCGCCAGCAGTGAGTCGGGAGACAATGAGCAGTTCTTC. It codes for CASSESGDNEQFF.

In DNA, the CDR3 is TGTGCCAGCAGTCGACAGGGGCTGGAAGCTTTCTTT. It specifies CASSRQGLEAFF. V usage is TRBV6-5 and J usage is TRBJ1-1, with 8 positions matching TRBD1. The CDR3 is 12 residues long. V shed 5 bases, J shed 8 bases, and the junction held 4 bases outside the gene matches. Germline V lookup: CDR1 MNHEY, CDR2 SVGAGI.

The rearrangement uses TRBV19 and TRBJ2-3, with no clear D. This CDR3 comprises 12 residues. V dropped 4 bases and J dropped 6 bases, with 8 bases sitting between them. Germline V CDR1 and CDR2: LNHDA, SQIVND (reference sequence). CDR3 nucleotide sequence: TGTGCCAGTAGTAGCCTGGGGGATACGCAGTATTTT. Its protein is CASSSLGDTQYF.

The chain is built from TRBV2 and TRBJ1-1, with 7 positions matching TRBD1. With V trimmed by 3 bases and J by 11 bases, 6 bases remained unmatched. Germline lookup yields CDR1 SNHLY and CDR2 FYNNEI. The CDR3 loop spans 12 amino acids. CDR3 nucleotide sequence: TGTGCCAGCAGTGAGACAGGGTTGTCGGCTTTCTTT. It translates to CASSETGLSAFF.

This chain joins TRBV4-3 and TRBJ2-2, with 7 bases lining up with TRBD1. Germline CDR1 and CDR2: LGHNA and YSLEER. J lost 0 bases, V lost 4 bases, and 5 bases had no gene match. This CDR3 is 16 amino acids long. CDR3 DNA sequence: TGCGCCAGCAGCCTACGGACAGGCGCGAACACCGGGGAGCTGTTTTTT. Its translation: CASSLRTGANTGELFF.

This sequence joins TRBV27 and TRBJ2-7, with 7 nucleotides matching TRBD1. The CDR3 has 15 amino acids. Germline trimming cut 6 bases from V and 1 base from J; bases unmatched to any gene: 9. From germline, CDR1 is MNHEY and CDR2 SMNVEV (reference sequence). This CDR3 reads CASRLTGVGSYEQYF. The DNA for the CDR3 is TGTGCCAGCAGACTTACAGGGGTTGGGTCCTACGAGCAGTACTTC.

The chain uses TRBV4-1 and TRBJ1-5, with a weak D call TRBD1 (6 bases). Between the trimmed V and J ends, which lost 3 bases and 1 base, there was a span of 16 bases. The V gene's germline CDR1 is MGHRA and CDR2 YSYEKL. The CDR3 covers 17 residues. The CDR3 coding sequence is TGCGCCAGCAGCCAGCTACCCGGCAGGGGCAGCAATCAGCCCCAGCATTTT. Its protein is CASSQLPGRGSNQPQHF.

V and J are TRBV29-1 and TRBJ2-2; D assignment may be TRBD1 or TRBD2 (6 bases each). This CDR3 region has 14 residues. Trimming took 6 bases from V and 4 from J, leaving 15 bases between them. Germline CDR1 SQVTM, CDR2 ANQGSEA. The CDR3 is CSVRRGAGTGELFF. CDR3 nucleotide sequence: TGCAGCGTCAGGAGGGGGGCCGGCACCGGGGAGCTGTTTTTT.

In its sample, this clone was seen a few times. V and J are TRBV2 and TRBJ1-2; D gene ambiguous. Germline CDR1 reads SNHLY; CDR2 reads FYNNEI. With 0 bases removed from V and 7 bases from J, the gap between germline ends came to 9 bases. The CDR3 has 13 residues. The CDR3 sequence: CASSEAQVSGYTF. Here the CDR3 DNA reads TGTGCCAGCAGTGAAGCCCAGGTTTCTGGCTACACCTTC.